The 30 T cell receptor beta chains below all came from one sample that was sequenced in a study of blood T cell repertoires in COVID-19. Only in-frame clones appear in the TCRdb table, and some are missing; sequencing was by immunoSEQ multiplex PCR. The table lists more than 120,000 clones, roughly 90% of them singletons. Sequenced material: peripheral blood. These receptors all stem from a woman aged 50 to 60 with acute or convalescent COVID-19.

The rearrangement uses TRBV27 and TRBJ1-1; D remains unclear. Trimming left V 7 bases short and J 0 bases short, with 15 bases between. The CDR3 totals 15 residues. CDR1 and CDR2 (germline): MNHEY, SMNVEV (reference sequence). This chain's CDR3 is CASTDRERVNTEAFF. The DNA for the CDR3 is TGTGCCAGCACAGATAGGGAGAGGGTGAACACTGAAGCTTTCTTT.

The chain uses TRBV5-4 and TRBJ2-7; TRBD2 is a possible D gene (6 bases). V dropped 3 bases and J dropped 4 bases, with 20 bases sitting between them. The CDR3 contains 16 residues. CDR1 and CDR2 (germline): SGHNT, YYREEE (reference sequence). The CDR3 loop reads CASSSGVFPGTYEQYF. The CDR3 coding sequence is TGTGCCAGCAGCTCGGGGGTTTTTCCTGGTACTTACGAGCAGTACTTC.

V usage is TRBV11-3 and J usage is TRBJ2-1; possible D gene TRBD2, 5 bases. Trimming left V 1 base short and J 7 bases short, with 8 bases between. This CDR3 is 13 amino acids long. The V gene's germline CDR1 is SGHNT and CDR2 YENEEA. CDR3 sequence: CASSLGAANEQFF. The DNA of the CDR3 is TGTGCCAGCAGCTTAGGAGCGGCAAATGAGCAGTTCTTC.

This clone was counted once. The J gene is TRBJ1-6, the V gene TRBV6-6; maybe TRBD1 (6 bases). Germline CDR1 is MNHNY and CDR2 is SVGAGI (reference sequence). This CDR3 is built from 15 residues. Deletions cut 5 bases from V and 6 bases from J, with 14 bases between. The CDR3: CASSILGGRNSPLHF. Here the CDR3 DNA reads TGTGCCAGCAGTATCCTCGGGGGGCGTAATTCACCCCTCCACTTT.

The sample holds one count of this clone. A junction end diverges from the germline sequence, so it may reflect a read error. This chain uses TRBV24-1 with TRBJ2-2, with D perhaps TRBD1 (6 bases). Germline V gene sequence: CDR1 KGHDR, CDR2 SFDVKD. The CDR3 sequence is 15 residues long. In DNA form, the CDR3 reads TGTGCCACCAGTGATTATCTAGACAGGAACCGGGGAGCTGTTTTT. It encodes CATSDYLDRNRGAVF.

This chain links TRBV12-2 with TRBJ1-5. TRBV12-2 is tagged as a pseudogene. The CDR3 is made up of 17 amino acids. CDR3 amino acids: CASRLVSGTVSNQPQHF. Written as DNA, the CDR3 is TGTGCAAGTCGCTTAGTCAGCGGGACCGTTAGCAATCAGCCCCAGCATTTT.

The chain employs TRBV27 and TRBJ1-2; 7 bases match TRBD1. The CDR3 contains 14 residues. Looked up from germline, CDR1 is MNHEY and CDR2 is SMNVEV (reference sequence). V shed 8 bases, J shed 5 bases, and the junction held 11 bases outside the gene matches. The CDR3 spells CASGVQQGSYGYTF. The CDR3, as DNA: TGTGCCAGCGGGGTCCAACAGGGGTCGTATGGCTACACCTTC.

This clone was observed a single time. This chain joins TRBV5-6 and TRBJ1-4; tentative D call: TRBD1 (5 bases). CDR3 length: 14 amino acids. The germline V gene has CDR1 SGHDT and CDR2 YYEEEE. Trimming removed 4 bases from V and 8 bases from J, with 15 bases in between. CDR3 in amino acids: CASSVRVFREKLFF. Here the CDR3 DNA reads TGTGCCAGCAGCGTCAGGGTATTTCGGGAAAAACTGTTTTTT. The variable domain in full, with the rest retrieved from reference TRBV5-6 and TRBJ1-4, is DAGVTQSPTHLIKTRGQQVTLRCSPKSGHDTVSWYQQALGQGPQFIFQYYEEEERQRGNFPDRFSGHQFPNYSSELNVNALLLGDSALYLCASSVRVFREKLFFGSGTQLSVL.

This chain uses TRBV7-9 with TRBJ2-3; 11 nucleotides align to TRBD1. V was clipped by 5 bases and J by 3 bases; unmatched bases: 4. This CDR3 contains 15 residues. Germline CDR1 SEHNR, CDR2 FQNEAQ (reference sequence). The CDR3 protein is CASSPRDRGTDTQYF. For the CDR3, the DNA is TGTGCCAGCAGCCCTCGGGACAGGGGGACAGATACGCAGTATTTT.

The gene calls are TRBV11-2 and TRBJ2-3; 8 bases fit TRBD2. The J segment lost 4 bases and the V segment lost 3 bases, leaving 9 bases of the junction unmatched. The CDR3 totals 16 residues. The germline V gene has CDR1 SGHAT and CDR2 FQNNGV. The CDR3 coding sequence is TGTGCCAGCAGCTTCCGAGGTAGCGGGGAGGCAGATACGCAGTATTTT. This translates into CASSFRGSGEADTQYF.

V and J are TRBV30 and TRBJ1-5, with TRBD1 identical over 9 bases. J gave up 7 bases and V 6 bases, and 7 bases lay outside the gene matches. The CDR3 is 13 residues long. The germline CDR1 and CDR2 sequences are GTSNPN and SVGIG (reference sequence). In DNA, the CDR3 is TGTGCCTGTACACAGGGGGCTCAGCAGCCCCAGCATTTT. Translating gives CACTQGAQQPQHF.

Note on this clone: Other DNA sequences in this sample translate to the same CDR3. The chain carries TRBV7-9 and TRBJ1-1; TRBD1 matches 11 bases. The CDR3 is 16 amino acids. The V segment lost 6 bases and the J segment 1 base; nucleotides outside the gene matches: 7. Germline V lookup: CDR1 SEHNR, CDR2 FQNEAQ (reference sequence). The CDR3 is CASRSGQGAPNTEAFF. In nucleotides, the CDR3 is TGTGCCAGCAGATCCGGACAGGGGGCGCCGAACACTGAAGCTTTCTTT.

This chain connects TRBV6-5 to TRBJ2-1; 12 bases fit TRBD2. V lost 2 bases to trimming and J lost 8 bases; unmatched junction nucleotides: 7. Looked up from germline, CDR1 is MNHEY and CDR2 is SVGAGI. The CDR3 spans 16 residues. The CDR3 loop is CASSYLAGGPGDEQFF. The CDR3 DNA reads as TGTGCCAGCAGTTACCTAGCGGGGGGGCCTGGCGATGAGCAGTTCTTC.

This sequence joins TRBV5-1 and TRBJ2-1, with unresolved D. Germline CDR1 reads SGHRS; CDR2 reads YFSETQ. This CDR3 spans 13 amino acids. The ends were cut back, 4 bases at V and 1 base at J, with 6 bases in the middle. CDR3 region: CASSLTSYNEQFF. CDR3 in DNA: TGCGCCAGCAGCCTGACTTCCTACAATGAGCAGTTCTTC.

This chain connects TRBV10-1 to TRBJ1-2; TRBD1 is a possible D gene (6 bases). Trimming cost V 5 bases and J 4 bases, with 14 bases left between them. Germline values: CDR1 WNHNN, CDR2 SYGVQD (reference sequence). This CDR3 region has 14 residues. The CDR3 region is CASSRTVGGYGYTF. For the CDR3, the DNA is TGCGCCAGCAGTCGGACAGTAGGAGGCTATGGCTACACCTTC.

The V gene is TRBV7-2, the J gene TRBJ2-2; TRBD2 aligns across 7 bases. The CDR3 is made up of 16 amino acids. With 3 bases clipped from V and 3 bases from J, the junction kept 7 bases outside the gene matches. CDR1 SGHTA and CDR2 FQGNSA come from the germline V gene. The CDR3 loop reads CASSFPGGPYTGELFF. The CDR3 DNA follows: TGTGCCAGCAGCTTTCCGGGGGGACCTTACACCGGGGAGCTGTTTTTT.

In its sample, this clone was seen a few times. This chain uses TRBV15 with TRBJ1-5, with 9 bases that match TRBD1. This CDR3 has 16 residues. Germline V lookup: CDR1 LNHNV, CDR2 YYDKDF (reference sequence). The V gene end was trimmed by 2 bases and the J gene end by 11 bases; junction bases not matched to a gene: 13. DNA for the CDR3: TGTGCCACCAGCAGAACGACAGGGGGTCCGCAATTAGCCCAGCATTTT. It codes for CATSRTTGGPQLAQHF.

As DNA, the CDR3 is TGTGCCAGCAGTCCTCCCCGGACAGATACGCAGTATTTT. Protein product: CASSPPRTDTQYF. The V and J genes are TRBV12-3 or TRBV12-4 and TRBJ2-3; no reliable D call. The CDR3 contains 13 residues. Trimming stripped 5 bases from V and 3 bases from J, with 9 bases between.

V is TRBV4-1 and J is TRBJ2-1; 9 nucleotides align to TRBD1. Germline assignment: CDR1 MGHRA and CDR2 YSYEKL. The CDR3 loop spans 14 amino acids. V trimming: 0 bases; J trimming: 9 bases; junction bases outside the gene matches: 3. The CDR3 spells CASSQEGQGIEQFF. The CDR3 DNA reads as TGCGCCAGCAGCCAAGAGGGACAGGGAATTGAGCAGTTCTTC.

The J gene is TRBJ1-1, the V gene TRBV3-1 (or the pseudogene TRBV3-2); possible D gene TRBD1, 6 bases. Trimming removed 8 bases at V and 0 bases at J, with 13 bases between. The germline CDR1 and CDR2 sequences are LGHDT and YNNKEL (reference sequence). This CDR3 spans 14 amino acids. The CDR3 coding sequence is TGTGCCAGCGGAAGGGGGGGCTTGAACACTGAAGCTTTCTTT. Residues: CASGRGGLNTEAFF.

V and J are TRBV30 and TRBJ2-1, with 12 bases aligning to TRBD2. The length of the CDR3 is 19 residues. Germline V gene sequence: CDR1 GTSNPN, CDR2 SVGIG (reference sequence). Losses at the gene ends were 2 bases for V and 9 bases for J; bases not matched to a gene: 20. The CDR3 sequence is CAWSIETSGGFIKVGEQFF. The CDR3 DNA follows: TGTGCCTGGAGTATCGAAACTAGCGGGGGGTTCATTAAGGTGGGTGAGCAGTTCTTC.

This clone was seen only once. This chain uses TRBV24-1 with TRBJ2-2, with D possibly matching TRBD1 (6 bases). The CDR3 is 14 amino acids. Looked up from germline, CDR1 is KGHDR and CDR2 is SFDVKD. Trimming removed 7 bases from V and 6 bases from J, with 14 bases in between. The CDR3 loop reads CATSARRGPGELFF. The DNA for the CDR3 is TGTGCCACCAGCGCCCGCAGGGGTCCCGGGGAGCTGTTTTTT.

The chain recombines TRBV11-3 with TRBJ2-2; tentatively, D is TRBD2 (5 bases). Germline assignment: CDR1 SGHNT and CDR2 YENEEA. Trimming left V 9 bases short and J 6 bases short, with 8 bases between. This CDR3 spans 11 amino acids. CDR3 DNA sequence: TGTGCCAGTGAGGGCGCCGGGGAGCTGTTTTTT. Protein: CASEGAGELFF. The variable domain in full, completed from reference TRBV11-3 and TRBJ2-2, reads EAGVVQSPRYKIIEKKQPVAFWCNPISGHNTLYWYLQNLGQGPELLIRYENEEAVDDSQLPKDRFSAERLKGVDSTLKIQPAELGDSAVYLCASEGAGELFFGEGSRLTVL.

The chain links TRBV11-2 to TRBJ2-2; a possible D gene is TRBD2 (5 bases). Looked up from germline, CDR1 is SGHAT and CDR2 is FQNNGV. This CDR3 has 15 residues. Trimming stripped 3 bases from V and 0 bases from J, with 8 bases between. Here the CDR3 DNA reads TGTGCCAGCAGCTTGCAACTAGCGAACACCGGGGAGCTGTTTTTT. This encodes CASSLQLANTGELFF.

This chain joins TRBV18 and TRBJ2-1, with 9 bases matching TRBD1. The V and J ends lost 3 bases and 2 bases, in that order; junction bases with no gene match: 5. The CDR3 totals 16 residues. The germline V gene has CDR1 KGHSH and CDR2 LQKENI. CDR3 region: CASSPPGQGTYNEQFF. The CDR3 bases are TGTGCCAGCTCACCCCCGGGACAGGGTACCTACAATGAGCAGTTCTTC. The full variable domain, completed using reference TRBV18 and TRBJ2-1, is NAGVMQNPRHLVRRRGQEARLRCSPMKGHSHVYWYRQLPEEGLKFMVYLQKENIIDESGMPKERFSAEFPKEGPSILRIQQVVRGDSAAYFCASSPPGQGTYNEQFFGPGTRLTVL.

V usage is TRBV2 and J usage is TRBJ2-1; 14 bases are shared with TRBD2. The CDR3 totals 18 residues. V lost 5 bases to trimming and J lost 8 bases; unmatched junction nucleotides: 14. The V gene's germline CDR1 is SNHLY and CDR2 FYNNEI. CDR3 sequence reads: CASSTNLRLAGGTDEQFF. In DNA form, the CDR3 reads TGTGCCAGCAGTACCAATCTGCGACTAGCGGGAGGGACTGATGAGCAGTTCTTC. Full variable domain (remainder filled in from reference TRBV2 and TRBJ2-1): EPEVTQTPSHQVTQMGQEVILRCVPISNHLYFYWYRQILGQKVEFLVSFYNNEISEKSEIFDDQFSVERPDGSNFTLKIRSTKLEDSAMYFCASSTNLRLAGGTDEQFFGPGTRLTVL.

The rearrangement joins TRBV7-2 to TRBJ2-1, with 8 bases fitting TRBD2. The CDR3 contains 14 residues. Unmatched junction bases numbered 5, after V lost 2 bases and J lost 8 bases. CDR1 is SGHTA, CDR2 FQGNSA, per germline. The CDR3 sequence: CASSLQSGSHEQFF. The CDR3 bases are TGTGCCAGCAGCTTACAGAGCGGGAGCCATGAGCAGTTCTTC.

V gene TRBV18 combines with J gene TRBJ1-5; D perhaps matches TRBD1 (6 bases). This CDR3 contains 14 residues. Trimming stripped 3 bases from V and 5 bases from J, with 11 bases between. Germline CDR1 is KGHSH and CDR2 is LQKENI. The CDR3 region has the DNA TGTGCCAGCTCACCGGCAGGGGCAGATCAGCCCCAGCATTTT. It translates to CASSPAGADQPQHF.

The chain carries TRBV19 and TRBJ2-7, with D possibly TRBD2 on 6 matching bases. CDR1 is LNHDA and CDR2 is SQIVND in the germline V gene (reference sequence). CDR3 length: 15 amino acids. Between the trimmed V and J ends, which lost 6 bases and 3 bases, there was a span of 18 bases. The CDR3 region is CASSTAGTGDYEQYF. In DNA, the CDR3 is TGTGCCAGTAGCACCGCCGGGACTGGTGACTACGAGCAGTACTTC.

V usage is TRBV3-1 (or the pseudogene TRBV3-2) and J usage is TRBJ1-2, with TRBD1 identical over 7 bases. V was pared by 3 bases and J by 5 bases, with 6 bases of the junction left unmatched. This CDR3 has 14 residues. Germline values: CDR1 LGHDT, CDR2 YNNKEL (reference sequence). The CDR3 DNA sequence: TGTGCCAGCAGCCAGACGGGACAGCCATATGGCTACACCTTC. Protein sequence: CASSQTGQPYGYTF.